This T cell receptor beta chain was captured in a study of regulatory T cells in long-lasting Graves disease. Germline V gene data show CDR1 as MDHEN and CDR2 as SYDVKM. The CDR3 length is 13 residues. Trimming pared 3 bases from V and 1 base from J, leaving 7 bases between. This clonotype came up many times. Time point in this sample: newly diagnosed GD, antithyroid drugs for less than 3 months. There was RNA extracted from PBMCs, and the TCR library was made from it. Library construction for TCR beta used iRepertoire HTBI primers and Arm-PCR of CDR3 regions. One entry per CDR3 protein, called by TCRdb with MiXCR from the multiplex PCR reads. The top ten hold around 10% of the sample, which has 440,000 or so distinct CDR3 sequences, 16% seen once. These data were also filed under a second study, of T cells in Graves' hyperthyroidism and ophthalmopathy.

The chain recombines TRBV28 with TRBJ2-7, with unresolved D. The clonotype comes from a woman aged 30 to 39 with Graves disease. Sequenced material: peripheral blood mononuclear cells (PBMCs), taken at new diagnosis, from a patient treated with antithyroid drugs. CDR3 nucleotides: TGTGCCAGCAGTTTTGGGCGGTCCTACGAGCAGTACTTC. Translation gives CASSFGRSYEQYF. Based on the CDR3 plus reference TRBV28 and TRBJ2-7, the full variable domain is DVKVTQSSRYLVKRTGEKVFLECVQDMDHENMFWYRQDPGLGLRLIYFSYDVKMKEKGDIPEGYSVSREKKERFSLILESASTNQTSMYLCASSFGRSYEQYFGPGTRLTVT.